This entry lists 20 T cell receptor beta chains sequenced from one sample in a study of technical replicates of blood from a handful of donors. Here immunoSEQ multiplex PCR was the method, and the copy in TCRdb shows in-frame clones only, minus some. Among 65,000 to 85,000 clones listed, 96% were seen once. The sequenced sample was T cells isolated from PBMCs. Source of these receptors: a human donor in good health.

V is TRBV7-9 and J is TRBJ1-2, with 11 bases lining up with TRBD1. Germline CDR1 is SEHNR and CDR2 is FQNEAQ (reference sequence). This CDR3 comprises 19 residues. Trimming cost V 5 bases and J 5 bases; bases outside gene matches: 19. CDR3 sequence reads: CASSRIDLWTGGFSYGYTF. The CDR3 coding sequence is TGTGCCAGCAGCCGTATTGACTTGTGGACAGGGGGCTTTTCGTATGGCTACACCTTC. Combining the CDR3 with reference TRBV7-9 and TRBJ1-2 gives the whole variable domain DTGVSQNPRHKITKRGQNVTFRCDPISEHNRLYWYRQTLGQGPEFLTYFQNEAQLEKSRLLSDRFSAERPKGSFSTLEIQRTEQGDSAMYLCASSRIDLWTGGFSYGYTFGSGTRLTVV.

This rearrangement joins TRBV19 to TRBJ2-7; D perhaps matches TRBD2 (6 bases). Per the germline V gene, CDR1 is LNHDA and CDR2 is SQIVND (reference sequence). The CDR3 has 14 residues. The V gene lost 5 bases and the J gene lost 2 bases, with 13 bases spanning the gap. This CDR3 reads CASSPVAGPYEQYF. Here the CDR3 DNA reads TGTGCCAGTAGTCCCGTGGCGGGACCCTACGAGCAGTACTTC.

This CDR3 reads CATSVFSGNTGELFF. In nucleotides, the CDR3 is TGTGCCACCAGCGTTTTTAGCGGAAACACCGGGGAGCTGTTTTTT. The chain uses TRBV15 and TRBJ2-2, with D maybe TRBD2 (6 bases). V was pared by 5 bases and J by 2 bases, with 12 bases between. Germline values: CDR1 LNHNV, CDR2 YYDKDF (reference sequence). The CDR3 contains 15 residues.

The rearrangement links TRBV6-1 to TRBJ1-3; D gene unclear. CDR3 length: 13 residues. The V end lost 7 bases, the J end lost 0 bases, and 7 bases lay between the germline ends. Per germline, CDR1 MNHNS and CDR2 SASEGT. The CDR3 is CASKQISGNTIYF. Here the CDR3 DNA reads TGTGCCAGCAAACAGATCTCTGGAAACACCATATATTTT.

This clone has only a few counts. V gene TRBV9 combines with J gene TRBJ2-7; no firm D call. The germline gives CDR1 SGDLS, CDR2 YYNGEE. There are 13 residues in the CDR3. The V end was cut by 7 bases, the J end by 7 bases, with 18 bases between. The chain's CDR3 is CASGHEEAWEQYF. In DNA form, the CDR3 reads TGTGCCAGCGGCCATGAGGAAGCGTGGGAGCAGTACTTC.

The chain links TRBV27 to TRBJ2-5, with D possibly matching TRBD2 (7 bases). Germline-derived CDR1 and CDR2 are MNHEY and SMNVEV (reference sequence). Between the trimmed V and J ends, which lost 7 bases and 5 bases, there was a span of 23 bases. This CDR3 is 16 amino acids long. This CDR3 reads CASKPIPGGLMETQYF. Written as DNA, the CDR3 is TGTGCCAGCAAACCGATCCCCGGGGGGCTAATGGAGACCCAGTACTTC.

V usage is TRBV7-9 and J usage is TRBJ1-1, with D possibly being TRBD1 (6 bases). The CDR3 has 15 residues. V was trimmed by 2 bases and J by 2 bases, leaving 12 bases between them. Germline V gene data show CDR1 as SEHNR and CDR2 as FQNEAQ (reference sequence). The CDR3 DNA sequence: TGTGCCAGCAGCTTATCGACAGGACCTAACACTGAAGCTTTCTTT. Protein sequence: CASSLSTGPNTEAFF.

This chain uses TRBV4-1 with TRBJ2-2, with 11 bases aligning to TRBD2. The J segment lost 1 base and the V segment lost 4 bases, leaving 2 bases of the junction unmatched. Germline V CDR1 and CDR2: MGHRA, YSYEKL. The CDR3 totals 16 residues. This chain's CDR3 is CASSLGTSGNTGELFF. DNA of the CDR3: TGCGCCAGCAGCCTAGGGACTAGCGGGAACACCGGGGAGCTGTTTTTT.

The CDR3 nucleotides read TGTGCCATCAGGGTAGCGGGGGGAAACTACGAGCAGTACTTC. Protein product: CAIRVAGGNYEQYF. The rearrangement uses TRBV10-3 and TRBJ2-7; 10 nucleotides match TRBD2. Germline-derived CDR1 and CDR2 are ENHRY and SYGVKD. CDR3 length: 14 amino acids. V shed 6 bases and J 3 bases; nucleotides not matched to a gene: 5.

This sequence joins TRBV28 and TRBJ2-7; D might be TRBD1 (6 bases). The CDR3 extends over 14 amino acids. Between the trimmed V and J ends, which lost 5 bases and 3 bases, there was a span of 14 bases. Germline V gene sequence: CDR1 MDHEN, CDR2 SYDVKM. CDR3 nucleotide sequence: TGTGCCAGCAGTCCCGACAGGAGCCTCTACGAGCAGTACTTC. It is translated as CASSPDRSLYEQYF.

The chain combines TRBV2 with TRBJ2-7; weak D call: TRBD1 (6 bases). This CDR3 has 14 residues. V was pared by 8 bases and J by 0 bases, with 14 bases between. The V gene's germline CDR1 is SNHLY and CDR2 FYNNEI. CDR3 nucleotide sequence: TGTGCCAGCTGGGCGTCAGGGGCCTCCTACGAGCAGTACTTC. It encodes CASWASGASYEQYF.

This chain joins TRBV7-7 and TRBJ2-3; D ambiguous. CDR1 SSHAT and CDR2 FNYEAQ come from the germline V gene (reference sequence). V lost 4 bases, J lost 1 base, and 6 bases lay in between. The CDR3 sequence is 13 residues long. The CDR3, as DNA: TGTGCCAGCAGCTCCCGAGGCACAGATACGCAGTATTTT. Translation gives CASSSRGTDTQYF.

This clone was observed a single time. The chain combines TRBV27 with TRBJ2-7; 7 bases are shared with TRBD2. After removal of 4 bases from V and 12 bases from J, the junction contained 12 bases not matched to a gene. Germline CDR1 is MNHEY and CDR2 is SMNVEV (reference sequence). This CDR3 is built from 13 residues. CDR3 coding DNA: TGTGCCAGCAGTTCAGCGGGACGAGATAAATCGTACTTC. This sequence encodes CASSSAGRDKSYF.

J is TRBJ2-1 and V is TRBV4-1; 7 nucleotides match TRBD1. The trim removed 2 bases at V and 1 base at J, leaving 5 bases unmatched. CDR1 and CDR2 from the germline V gene are MGHRA and YSYEKL. This CDR3 comprises 16 residues. This chain's CDR3 is CASSQPRDRSYNEQFF. The CDR3 DNA reads TGCGCCAGCAGCCAACCCCGGGACAGATCCTACAATGAGCAGTTCTTC.

CDR3 nucleotide sequence: TGTGCCAGCAGTGGGACTAGCCGCGGCAACAATGAGCAGTTCTTC. Translation: CASSGTSRGNNEQFF. The chain recombines TRBV28 with TRBJ2-1; 9 nucleotides align to TRBD2. Germline V lookup: CDR1 MDHEN, CDR2 SYDVKM. V lost 5 bases to trimming and J lost 5 bases; unmatched junction nucleotides: 7. The CDR3 contains 15 residues.

The chain has TRBV5-4 and TRBJ2-7; D gene ambiguous. With 0 bases removed from V and 0 bases from J, the gap between germline ends came to 10 bases. Germline CDR1 and CDR2: SGHNT and YYREEE (reference sequence). This CDR3 is built from 15 residues. DNA for the CDR3: TGTGCCAGCAGCTTGGATGGGCGTCCCTCCTACGAGCAGTACTTC. Translating gives CASSLDGRPSYEQYF.

The table lists this clone with a count of one. The CDR3 bases are TGCGCCAGCAGCCCTAGGAACAGGCCGCGCACTGAAGCTTTCTTT. As protein: CASSPRNRPRTEAFF. The rearrangement uses TRBV4-1 and TRBJ1-1, with D perhaps matching TRBD1 (5 bases). V was shortened by 4 bases and J by 4 bases, with 16 bases between the two germline ends. There are 15 residues in the CDR3. Germline CDR1 and CDR2: MGHRA and YSYEKL.

This chain links TRBV6-6 with TRBJ2-3, with 8 bases identical to TRBD1. The CDR3 contains 15 residues. In germline, CDR1 is MNHNY, CDR2 SVGAGI (reference sequence). J was trimmed by 5 bases and V by 3 bases; bases with no gene match: 7. CDR3 sequence: CASSYRGQGRDTQYF. As DNA, the CDR3 is TGTGCCAGCAGTTATAGAGGACAGGGACGAGATACGCAGTATTTT.

V and J are TRBV9 and TRBJ2-5, with 7 positions matching TRBD1. V dropped 4 bases and J dropped 0; count of bases not matched to a gene: 3. The CDR3 consists of 14 residues. Germline-derived CDR1 and CDR2 are SGDLS and YYNGEE. CDR3 DNA sequence: TGTGCCAGCAGCCCGGGACAGAACCAAGAGACCCAGTACTTC. It yields the protein CASSPGQNQETQYF.

The chain recombines TRBV4-1 with TRBJ2-5, with TRBD2 identical over 11 bases. Germline V gene sequence: CDR1 MGHRA, CDR2 YSYEKL. J gave up 5 bases and V 1 base, and 6 bases lay outside the gene matches. This CDR3 is built from 16 residues. The DNA of the CDR3 is TGCGCCAGCAGCCAAGGATGGTTAGCGGGAGGGGAGACCCAGTACTTC. It encodes CASSQGWLAGGETQYF.